A single sample gave rise to the 29 T cell receptor beta chains below, sequenced in a study of T cell repertoires in cytomegalovirus infection. TCRdb recomputed calls from the reads with MiXCR, one row per CDR3 protein. The sample holds 200,000 to 300,000 distinct CDR3 sequences; roughly 9% are singletons and the top ten take roughly 16%. The material sequenced was PBMCs. The origin of the receptors is a human donor in good health (CMV status not recorded). Some clones in this sample may be carry-over from other donors' samples.

J is TRBJ1-5 and V is TRBV6-1, with D maybe TRBD1 (5 bases). The V gene lost 6 bases and the J gene lost 6 bases, with 18 bases spanning the gap. Germline CDR1 MNHNS, CDR2 SASEGT. The CDR3 consists of 15 residues. CDR3 in DNA: TGTGCCAGCAGAGACCGGGACGGAGGTGCTCAGCCCCAGCATTTT. Protein product: CASRDRDGGAQPQHF.

This clonotype was seen a handful of times. This chain uses TRBV30 with TRBJ2-5; weak D call: TRBD2 (5 bases). In germline, CDR1 is GTSNPN, CDR2 SVGIG (reference sequence). The CDR3 is 14 residues long. V lost 3 bases and J 5 bases, leaving 16 bases between the germline ends. CDR3 in DNA: TGTGCCTGGAGCCTCCCAGGACGCGGGGAGACCCAGTACTTC. It specifies CAWSLPGRGETQYF.

This clonotype has at least ten counts. The chain employs TRBV7-2 and TRBJ1-2, with a possible D match to TRBD1 (5 bases). Germline V lookup: CDR1 SGHTA, CDR2 FQGNSA. Trimming shortened V by 4 bases and J by 4 bases, and 16 bases separated the two germline ends. The CDR3 is 15 amino acids. The CDR3 sequence: CASSSTPGPPYGYTF. For the CDR3, the DNA is TGTGCCAGCAGCTCGACCCCGGGACCTCCCTATGGCTACACCTTC.

This clonotype showed up many times. This chain joins TRBV7-2 and TRBJ2-3; 11 nucleotides align to TRBD2. This CDR3 spans 17 amino acids. Germline V gene sequence: CDR1 SGHTA, CDR2 FQGNSA. Unmatched junction bases numbered 3, after V lost 0 bases and J lost 1 base. Here the CDR3 reads CASSLARGLAGTDTQYF. The CDR3 coding sequence is TGTGCCAGCAGCTTAGCGCGGGGACTAGCGGGCACAGATACGCAGTATTTT.

Remarks on this clonotype: A much larger clone differs from this one at a single base, so this may be a read error. The final CDR3 position lacks the conserved phenylalanine or tryptophan, pointing to a likely read error. This chain connects TRBV27 to TRBJ2-6, with D possibly being TRBD1 (5 bases). Trimming cost V 5 bases and J 0 bases, with 14 bases left between them. Germline V lookup: CDR1 MNHEY, CDR2 SMNVEV (reference sequence). The CDR3 sequence is 17 residues long. CDR3 sequence (DNA): TGTGCCAGCAGTCTACAGGTTCCCCTCTCTGGGGCCAACGTCCTGACTCTC. Amino acids: CASSLQVPLSGANVLTL.

This clonotype has a count of ten or more. The chain has TRBV4-1 and TRBJ1-2, with unresolved D. The CDR3 is 15 amino acids. Trimming took 1 base from V and 2 from J, leaving 11 bases between them. CDR1 is MGHRA, CDR2 YSYEKL, per germline. DNA of the CDR3: TGCGCCAGCAGCCAAGGGGTCACTCTGAACTATGGCTACACCTTC. Amino acid sequence: CASSQGVTLNYGYTF.

In its sample, this clonotype was seen many times. Just one base apart from a much larger clone, this may be a read error. The chain couples TRBV7-8 to TRBJ1-1; D remains ambiguous. The CDR3 has 12 residues. Trimming cost V 2 bases and J 4 bases, with 5 bases left between them. CDR1 is SGHVS, CDR2 FQNEAQ, per germline. This CDR3 is CASSLWVTEAFF. DNA for the CDR3: TGTGCCAGCAGCTTATGGGTCACTGAAGCTTTCTTT. The full variable domain, rest sourced from reference TRBV7-8 and TRBJ1-1, is GAGVSQSPRYKVAKRGQDVALRCDPISGHVSLFWYQQALGQGPEFLTYFQNEAQLDKSGLPSDRFFAERPEGSVSTLKIQRTQQEDSAVYLCASSLWVTEAFFGQGTRLTVV.

V and J are TRBV15 and TRBJ2-7; TRBD2 agrees at 9 bases. With 8 bases clipped from V and 1 base from J, the junction kept 15 bases outside the gene matches. Per the germline V gene, CDR1 is LNHNV and CDR2 is YYDKDF (reference sequence). This CDR3 comprises 17 residues. The CDR3 DNA sequence: TGTGCCACCTCGGTGTTAGCGGGAGCGATCGGGTCCTACGAGCAGTACTTC. Translated, it gives CATSVLAGAIGSYEQYF.

This clonotype appeared many times. V usage is TRBV6-2 or TRBV6-3 and J usage is TRBJ2-1, with a possible D match to TRBD1 (5 bases). CDR1 is MNHEY, CDR2 SVGEGT, per germline. The CDR3 length is 17 residues. V was shortened by 4 bases and J by 5 bases, with 21 bases between the two germline ends. CDR3: CASSLRAGPRLDNEQFF. For the CDR3, the DNA is TGTGCCAGCAGTTTAAGGGCAGGGCCAAGGTTAGACAATGAGCAGTTCTTC.

This clonotype was counted many times. The chain has TRBV7-6 and TRBJ1-2; D is ambiguous. From germline, CDR1 is SGHVS and CDR2 FNYEAQ. V lost 2 bases, J lost 3 bases, and 7 bases lay in between. This CDR3 comprises 13 residues. This CDR3 is CASSLRRDYGYTF. CDR3 nucleotides: TGTGCCAGCAGCTTAAGACGAGACTATGGCTACACCTTC.

The chain has TRBV4-1 and TRBJ2-7; D ambiguous. The length of the CDR3 is 14 residues. V dropped 0 bases and J dropped 3 bases, with 9 bases sitting between them. The germline gives CDR1 MGHRA, CDR2 YSYEKL. The CDR3 bases are TGCGCCAGCAGCCAAGATGCGGCGAGCTACGAGCAGTACTTC. Translated: CASSQDAASYEQYF.

This clonotype showed up many times. The genes are TRBV19 and TRBJ2-5; either TRBD1 or TRBD2 may fit D (5 bases each). The CDR3 length is 17 residues. Trimming took off 2 bases at V and 5 bases at J, with 21 bases between the two ends. Germline lookup yields CDR1 LNHDA and CDR2 SQIVND (reference sequence). CDR3 protein: CASSIRGRRRFRETQYF. CDR3 nucleotides: TGTGCCAGTAGTATAAGGGGCAGGAGGCGTTTTAGGGAGACCCAGTACTTC.

In this sample, this clonotype turned up many times. The gene calls are TRBV7-2 and TRBJ2-3, with 7 bases identical to TRBD2. With V trimmed by 8 bases and J by 4 bases, 6 bases remained unmatched. The CDR3 runs to 13 residues. Germline V gives CDR1 SGHTA, CDR2 FQGNSA. DNA for the CDR3: TGTGCCAGCTCTGCGGGAGCTTCAGATACGCAGTATTTT. It specifies CASSAGASDTQYF.

This clonotype occurred many times. The chain recombines TRBV7-2 with TRBJ1-1; D possibly corresponds to TRBD1 (5 bases). V was pared by 5 bases and J by 6 bases, with 16 bases between. CDR1 and CDR2 from the germline V gene are SGHTA and FQGNSA. There are 14 residues in the CDR3. CDR3 amino acids: CASSPSYRNSEAFF. CDR3 nucleotides: TGTGCCAGCAGCCCGTCGTACAGGAATTCTGAAGCTTTCTTT.

This clonotype was counted many times. The chain uses TRBV6-5 and TRBJ2-7, with D perhaps matching TRBD1 or TRBD2 (6 bases each). Germline lookup yields CDR1 MNHEY and CDR2 SVGAGI. This CDR3 has 15 residues. V was trimmed by 0 bases and J by 2 bases, leaving 11 bases between them. The CDR3 sequence: CASSYSKGGAYEQYF. DNA for the CDR3: TGTGCCAGCAGTTACTCGAAGGGGGGAGCCTACGAGCAGTACTTC.

This clonotype was counted at least ten times. This chain joins TRBV7-6 and TRBJ2-1; D possibly corresponds to TRBD1 (7 bases). Trimming cost V 5 bases and J 4 bases, with 24 bases left between them. Germline V gene lookup returns CDR1 SGHVS and CDR2 FNYEAQ. The CDR3 is made up of 18 amino acids. DNA for the CDR3: TGTGCCAGCAGCGAACCTCAGGGGCGGGACAGATATTACAATGAGCAGTTCTTC. As protein: CASSEPQGRDRYYNEQFF.

This clonotype has at least ten counts. CDR3 nucleotide sequence: TGTGCCAGCAGCTTAGCTGCTATGCTGAACACTGAAGCTTTCTTT. Translated: CASSLAAMLNTEAFF. The chain employs TRBV7-2 and TRBJ1-1; D not certain. CDR3 length: 15 residues. Looked up from germline, CDR1 is SGHTA and CDR2 is FQGNSA. The germline V and J ends were trimmed by 0 bases and 0 bases, with 8 bases remaining between them.

This clonotype came up many times. J is TRBJ1-5 and V is TRBV7-9, with D perhaps matching TRBD1 (5 bases). Germline CDR1 SEHNR, CDR2 FQNEAQ (reference sequence). The CDR3 extends over 19 amino acids. Trimming took off 0 bases at V and 0 bases at J, with 18 bases between the two ends. CDR3 coding DNA: TGTGCCAGCAGCTTAGCGCGGCAGGGAGGGCCTTATAGCAATCAGCCCCAGCATTTT. Translation gives CASSLARQGGPYSNQPQHF. Full variable domain (rest looked up from reference TRBV7-9 and TRBJ1-5): DTGVSQNPRHKITKRGQNVTFRCDPISEHNRLYWYRQTLGQGPEFLTYFQNEAQLEKSRLLSDRFSAERPKGSFSTLEIQRTEQGDSAMYLCASSLARQGGPYSNQPQHFGDGTRLSIL.

This clonotype was detected many times. The gene calls are TRBV7-2 and TRBJ2-7, with D uncertain. Per germline, CDR1 SGHTA and CDR2 FQGNSA. The CDR3 is made up of 14 amino acids. Trimming shortened V by 5 bases and J by 4 bases, and 15 bases separated the two germline ends. This CDR3 is CASSRVEGIYEQYF. CDR3 DNA sequence: TGTGCCAGCAGCCGCGTGGAAGGAATATACGAGCAGTACTTC.

This clonotype was seen repeatedly, ten times or more. The gene calls are TRBV7-9 and TRBJ1-4; D ambiguous. V was clipped by 3 bases and J by 7 bases, with 15 bases between them. Per germline, CDR1 SEHNR and CDR2 FQNEAQ (reference sequence). The CDR3 has 15 residues. CDR3 amino acids: CASSFADRQSEKLFF. CDR3 nucleotides: TGTGCCAGCAGCTTCGCGGACCGCCAAAGTGAAAAACTGTTTTTT.

Many counts were recorded for this clonotype. The rearrangement links TRBV7-9 to TRBJ2-7; D perhaps matches TRBD2 (5 bases). Germline V gene lookup returns CDR1 SEHNR and CDR2 FQNEAQ (reference sequence). Deletions cut 2 bases from V and 5 bases from J, with 10 bases between. The CDR3 has 13 residues. CDR3 sequence reads: CASSLYRGDEQYF. The CDR3 DNA follows: TGTGCCAGCAGCTTATATCGGGGAGACGAGCAGTACTTC.

This clonotype was observed many times. This chain uses TRBV7-2 with TRBJ2-2; TRBD1 aligns across 10 bases. Germline V lookup: CDR1 SGHTA, CDR2 FQGNSA. J gave up 4 bases and V 4 bases, and 6 bases lay outside the gene matches. The CDR3 covers 16 residues. For the CDR3, the DNA is TGTGCCAGCAGCTCGGGACAGGGGTTAATCACCGGGGAGCTGTTTTTT. This sequence encodes CASSSGQGLITGELFF.

About this clonotype: A much larger clone differs by one base, so this may be a read error. The chain links TRBV11-3 to TRBJ2-7; tentatively, D is TRBD1 (5 bases). Germline CDR1 and CDR2: SGHNT and YENEEA. There are 15 residues in the CDR3. The CDR3 DNA follows: TGTACCAGCAGCTTAGTACGGACAAGAGCCTACGAGCAGTACTTC. Its translation: CTSSLVRTRAYEQYF.

The table lists this clonotype with a few counts. The DNA for the CDR3 is TGCAGTGCGCCCTTCGCGGGGGGGCTTAGTGAGCAGTTCTTC. Translated: CSAPFAGGLSEQFF. The chain combines TRBV20-1 with TRBJ2-1; 9 bases are a match to TRBD2. V lost 6 bases, J lost 9 bases, and 12 bases stayed unmatched. There are 14 residues in the CDR3. Germline V gives CDR1 DFQATT, CDR2 SNEGSKA (reference sequence).

In this sample, this clonotype turned up a few times. The rearrangement uses TRBV5-1 and TRBJ1-1; unclear D gene. Per germline, CDR1 SGHRS and CDR2 YFSETQ. The CDR3 is 11 amino acids. The ends were cut back, 6 bases at V and 4 bases at J, with 7 bases in the middle. The CDR3 loop is CASNLGTEAFF. CDR3 bases: TGCGCCAGCAACCTGGGCACTGAAGCTTTCTTT.

The J gene is TRBJ2-3, the V gene TRBV5-1, with 14 bases identical to TRBD2. The germline CDR1 and CDR2 sequences are SGHRS and YFSETQ. CDR3 size: 18 residues. Unmatched junction bases numbered 9, after V lost 2 bases and J lost 4 bases. CDR3 DNA sequence: TGCGCCAGCAGCTTAACCGGGACTAGCGGGAGTCTACCAGATACGCAGTATTTT. Amino acid sequence: CASSLTGTSGSLPDTQYF.

This clonotype was counted ten times or more. The chain couples TRBV27 to TRBJ1-4, with D uncertain. V was trimmed by 6 bases and J by 0 bases, leaving 8 bases between them. Germline V gene sequence: CDR1 MNHEY, CDR2 SMNVEV (reference sequence). The CDR3 sequence is 14 residues long. CDR3: CASRGPATNEKLFF. For the CDR3, the DNA is TGTGCCAGCAGGGGTCCTGCAACTAATGAAAAACTGTTTTTT.

This clonotype occurred a few times. The gene calls are TRBV19 and TRBJ1-2, with unresolved D. Trimming pared 10 bases from V and 4 bases from J, leaving 13 bases between. The length of the CDR3 is 12 residues. Germline CDR1 reads LNHDA; CDR2 reads SQIVND (reference sequence). The CDR3 here is CATTRVPYGYTF. CDR3 nucleotide sequence: TGTGCCACCACTCGGGTCCCCTATGGCTACACCTTC.

The sample holds a few counts of this clonotype. The chain employs TRBV7-9 and TRBJ1-1, with D perhaps TRBD1 (5 bases). The V gene lost 8 bases and the J gene lost 0 bases, with 10 bases spanning the gap. The CDR3 totals 13 residues. The V gene's germline CDR1 is SEHNR and CDR2 FQNEAQ (reference sequence). The CDR3 DNA follows: TGTGCCAGCGGCAGGGTTATGAACACTGAAGCTTTCTTT. Its protein product is CASGRVMNTEAFF. Using reference TRBV7-9 and TRBJ1-1 for the parts outside the CDR3, the full variable domain is DTGVSQNPRHKITKRGQNVTFRCDPISEHNRLYWYRQTLGQGPEFLTYFQNEAQLEKSRLLSDRFSAERPKGSFSTLEIQRTEQGDSAMYLCASGRVMNTEAFFGQGTRLTVV.